Listed below are T cell receptor beta chains from one sample, sequenced in a study of graft-versus-host responses after intestinal transplantation. Repertoires were generated with immunoSEQ multiplex PCR, while TCRdb's copy carries only in-frame clones and drops some. The sample includes 30,000 to 45,000 clones, under 85% of them seen just once. The starting material was PBMCs, obtained 1,000 to 1,300 days after transplant. The receptors originated from a human patient who received an intestinal transplant, so some T cells may come from the graft donor. The CDR3 runs from the conserved cysteine through the conserved F or W.

v_gene	j_gene	CDR3aa
TRBV28	TRBJ1-5	CASSFGDHNQPQHF
TRBV7-6	TRBJ2-1	CASSYDRANEQFF
TRBV14	TRBJ2-7	CASSQVDREQYF
TRBV6-1	TRBJ2-1	CASSEWELAGSDEQFF
TRBV30	TRBJ2-3	CAWSISGGFADTQYF
TRBV6-1	TRBJ1-2	CASSRGRGIHYGYTF
TRBV5-1	TRBJ1-1	CASSFTGIINTEAFF
TRBV19	TRBJ1-2	CASSPGQVPYGYTF
TRBV9	TRBJ2-3	CASSVVGTADTQYF
TRBV7-2	TRBJ2-1	CASSLAVSEQFF
TRBV29-1	TRBJ2-3	CSGGLAGAGTQYF
TRBV7-8	TRBJ2-5	CASTEGGRAGVETQYF
TRBV6-6	TRBJ1-5	CASSQANQPQHF
TRBV27	TRBJ2-7	CASSYTGRGEQYF
TRBV11-1	TRBJ2-2	CASSSTGTRNGELFF
TRBV10-3	TRBJ2-5	CAISGGDRGETQYF
TRBV6-5	TRBJ2-5	CASSSRETQYF
TRBV6-1	TRBJ1-5	CASSAGTGQSNQPQHF
TRBV29-1	TRBJ2-5	CSVAGGGETQYF
TRBV12-5	TRBJ1-2	CASGLVLSGTGLPNYGYTF
TRBV11-2	TRBJ2-7	CASSSTAGGPHEQYF
TRBV20-1	TRBJ2-7	CSARVSYEQYF
TRBV6-1	TRBJ1-6	CASREGPYNSPLHF
TRBV30	TRBJ2-3	CAWGTDTQYF
TRBV29-1	TRBJ2-7	CSVLTGGEQYF
TRBV18	TRBJ1-1	CASSPQGYGTEAFF
TRBV2	TRBJ1-3	CASSELRSSGNTIYF
TRBV10-3	TRBJ2-5	CAISESTGAGLETQYF
TRBV5-4	TRBJ1-4	CASSFGGTGREKLFF
TRBV6-6	TRBJ1-3	CASILQGAGNTIYF
TRBV2	TRBJ2-1	CASSPRQGSFF
TRBV5-5	TRBJ2-3	CASSLGQGAWGTDTQYF
TRBV6-4	TRBJ2-3	CASSDSSGRATDTQYF
TRBV6-6	TRBJ2-7	CASSYSGGSSYEQYF
TRBV18	TRBJ1-2	CASSRQGLGDYTF
TRBV6-1	TRBJ1-2	CASGNSGYGYTF
TRBV6-5	TRBJ2-3	CASSRRDGTDTQYF
TRBV7-9	TRBJ2-5	CASSPSSLETQYF
TRBV28	TRBJ1-2	CASTKGRVNYGYTF
TRBV28	TRBJ2-5	CATAEEYQETQYF
TRBV14	TRBJ2-3	CASSQRSSGTGDTQYF
TRBV5-1	TRBJ2-7	CASSLDLSQGIYEQYF
TRBV15	TRBJ1-6	CATSATGFGSSPLHF
TRBV9	TRBJ2-1	CASSLEGYNNEQFF
TRBV10-3	TRBJ2-3	CAISESLPDTQYF
TRBV2	TRBJ1-1	CASSDPGQRNTEAFF
TRBV5-6	TRBJ2-7	CASSWGTGSYEQYF
TRBV19	TRBJ2-7	CASLRGGEQYF
TRBV5-1	TRBJ1-1	CASRLNTEAFF